This TCR beta chain was found in a study of blood T cell repertoires in COVID-19. V gave up 5 bases and J gave up 2 bases, with 12 bases separating them. The length of the CDR3 is 14 residues. Germline V gives CDR1 LNHDA, CDR2 SQIVND (reference sequence). This clone was seen just once. How the authors handled the data: From reference gene primer amplification, estimates of nucleated cell counts were derived. Measured with immunoSEQ multiplex PCR; TCRdb has only the in-frame clones, and not every one. The D gene and trimming were derived from the DNA, and the V and J assignments and clone size from that table. The sample shows 200,000 to 300,000 clones, about 82% of them seen only once.

The TCR sequence derives from a man older than 75 with acute or convalescent COVID-19. The sample consisted of peripheral blood. V and J are TRBV19 and TRBJ1-1; D may be TRBD1 (5 bases). As DNA, the CDR3 is TGTGCCAGTAGTGGGGGACTGATAAACACTGAAGCTTTCTTT. Protein sequence: CASSGGLINTEAFF.